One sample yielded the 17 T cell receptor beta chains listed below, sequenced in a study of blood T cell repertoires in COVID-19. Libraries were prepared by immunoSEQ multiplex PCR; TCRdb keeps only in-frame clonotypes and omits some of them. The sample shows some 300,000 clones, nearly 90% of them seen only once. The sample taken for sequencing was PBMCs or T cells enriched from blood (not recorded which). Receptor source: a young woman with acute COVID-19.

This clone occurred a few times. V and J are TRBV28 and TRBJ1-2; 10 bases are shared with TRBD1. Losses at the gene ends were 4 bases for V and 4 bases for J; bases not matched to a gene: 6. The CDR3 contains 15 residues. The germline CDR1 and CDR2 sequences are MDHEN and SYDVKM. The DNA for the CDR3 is TGTGCCAGCAGTTGGGACAGGGGTGTAAGCTATGGCTACACCTTC. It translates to CASSWDRGVSYGYTF.

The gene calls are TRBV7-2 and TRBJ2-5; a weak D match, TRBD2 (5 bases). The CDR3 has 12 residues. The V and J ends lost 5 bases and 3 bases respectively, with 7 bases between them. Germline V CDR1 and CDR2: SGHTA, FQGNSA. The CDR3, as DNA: TGTGCCAGCAGCCAGACTAAAGAGACCCAGTACTTC. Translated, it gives CASSQTKETQYF.

The CDR3 region has the DNA TGTGCCAGCAGTTATTTAGGACAGTTTAACACCGGGGAGCTGTTTTTT. Translated: CASSYLGQFNTGELFF. The genes are TRBV6-5 and TRBJ2-2; maybe TRBD1 (6 bases). The germline V gene has CDR1 MNHEY and CDR2 SVGAGI. V was shortened by 3 bases and J by 2 bases, with 13 bases between the two germline ends. The CDR3 length is 16 residues.

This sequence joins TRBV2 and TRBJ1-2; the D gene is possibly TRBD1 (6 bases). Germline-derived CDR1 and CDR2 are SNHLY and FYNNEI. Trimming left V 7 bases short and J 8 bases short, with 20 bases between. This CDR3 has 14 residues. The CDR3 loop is CASTLTGREGGYTF. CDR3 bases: TGTGCCAGCACTCTGACAGGAAGGGAGGGAGGCTACACCTTC.

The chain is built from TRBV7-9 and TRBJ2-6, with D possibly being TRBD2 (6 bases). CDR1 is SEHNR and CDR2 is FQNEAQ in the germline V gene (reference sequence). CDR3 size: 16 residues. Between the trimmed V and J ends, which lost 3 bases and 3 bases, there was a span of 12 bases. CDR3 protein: CASSLTEGFGANVLTF. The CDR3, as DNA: TGTGCCAGCAGCTTGACGGAGGGGTTTGGGGCCAACGTCCTGACTTTC.

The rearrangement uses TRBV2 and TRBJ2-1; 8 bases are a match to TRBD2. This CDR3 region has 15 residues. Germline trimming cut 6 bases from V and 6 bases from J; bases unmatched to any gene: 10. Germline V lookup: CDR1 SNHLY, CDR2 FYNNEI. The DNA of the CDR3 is TGTGCCAGCAGGGGGGGACTAGATCTTAGCAATGAGCAGTTCTTC. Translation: CASRGGLDLSNEQFF.

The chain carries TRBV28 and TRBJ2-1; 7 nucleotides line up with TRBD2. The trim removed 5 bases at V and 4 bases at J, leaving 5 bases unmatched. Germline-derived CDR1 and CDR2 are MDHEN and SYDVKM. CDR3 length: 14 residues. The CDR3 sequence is CASSPPSGYNEQFF. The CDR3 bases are TGTGCCAGCAGTCCCCCTAGCGGTTACAATGAGCAGTTCTTC.

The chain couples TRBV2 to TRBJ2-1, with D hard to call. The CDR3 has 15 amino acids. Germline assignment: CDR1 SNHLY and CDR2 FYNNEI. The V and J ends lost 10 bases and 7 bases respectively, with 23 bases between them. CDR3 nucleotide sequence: TGTGCCATATTGGAAAGACTTCCAGTCCCGAATGAGCAGTTCTTC. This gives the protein CAILERLPVPNEQFF.

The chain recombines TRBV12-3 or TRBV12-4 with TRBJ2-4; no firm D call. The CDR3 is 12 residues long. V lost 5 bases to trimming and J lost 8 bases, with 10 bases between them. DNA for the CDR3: TGTGCCAGCAGTATTATGGGCGACATTCAGTACTTC. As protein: CASSIMGDIQYF.

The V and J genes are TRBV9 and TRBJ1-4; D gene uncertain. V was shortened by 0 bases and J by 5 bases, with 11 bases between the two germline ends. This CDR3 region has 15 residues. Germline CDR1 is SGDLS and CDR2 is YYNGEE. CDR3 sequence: CASSVGWAENEKLFF. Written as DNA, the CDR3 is TGTGCCAGCAGCGTAGGTTGGGCAGAAAATGAAAAACTGTTTTTT.

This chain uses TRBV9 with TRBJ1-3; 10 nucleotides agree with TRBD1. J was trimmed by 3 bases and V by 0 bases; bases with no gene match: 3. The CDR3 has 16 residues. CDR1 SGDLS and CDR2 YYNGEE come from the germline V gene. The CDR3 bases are TGTGCCAGCAGCGTAGGGGGGACAGGGGTTGGAAACACCATATATTTT. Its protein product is CASSVGGTGVGNTIYF.

CDR3: CASSLVGTSGRAVTDTQYF. Here the CDR3 DNA reads TGTGCCAGCAGCTTAGTAGGGACTAGCGGGAGGGCCGTTACAGATACGCAGTATTTT. The J gene is TRBJ2-3, the V gene TRBV7-2; 16 nucleotides align to TRBD2. The CDR3 spans 19 residues. The ends lost 1 base at V and 3 bases at J; junction bases unmatched: 7. In germline, CDR1 is SGHTA, CDR2 FQGNSA.

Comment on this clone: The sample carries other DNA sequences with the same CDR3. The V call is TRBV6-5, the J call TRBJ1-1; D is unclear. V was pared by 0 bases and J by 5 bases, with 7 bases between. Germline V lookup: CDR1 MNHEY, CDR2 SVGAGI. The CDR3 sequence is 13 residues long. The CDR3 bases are TGTGCCAGCAGTTACTCGAGAGGTACTGAAGCTTTCTTT. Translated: CASSYSRGTEAFF.

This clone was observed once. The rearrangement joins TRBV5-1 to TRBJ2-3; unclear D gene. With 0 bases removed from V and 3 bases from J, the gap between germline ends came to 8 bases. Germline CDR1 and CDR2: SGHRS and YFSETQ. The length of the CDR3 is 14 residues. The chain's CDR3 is CASSLAEATDTQYF. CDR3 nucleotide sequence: TGCGCCAGCAGCTTGGCCGAGGCTACAGATACGCAGTATTTT.

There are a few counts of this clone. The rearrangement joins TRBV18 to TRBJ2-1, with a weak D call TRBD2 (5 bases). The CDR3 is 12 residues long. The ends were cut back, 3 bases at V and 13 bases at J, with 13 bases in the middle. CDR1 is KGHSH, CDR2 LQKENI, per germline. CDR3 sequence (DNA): TGTGCCAGCTCACCGCTGTTAGGAGGTCAGTTCTTC. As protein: CASSPLLGGQFF.

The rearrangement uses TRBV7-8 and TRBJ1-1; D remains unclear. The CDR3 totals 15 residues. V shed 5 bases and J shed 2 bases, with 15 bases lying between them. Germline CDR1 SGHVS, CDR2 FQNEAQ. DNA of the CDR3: TGTGCCAGCAGCCCCCCGGGAATCTTTAACACTGAAGCTTTCTTT. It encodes CASSPPGIFNTEAFF. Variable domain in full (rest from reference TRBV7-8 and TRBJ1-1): GAGVSQSPRYKVAKRGQDVALRCDPISGHVSLFWYQQALGQGPEFLTYFQNEAQLDKSGLPSDRFFAERPEGSVSTLKIQRTQQEDSAVYLCASSPPGIFNTEAFFGQGTRLTVV.

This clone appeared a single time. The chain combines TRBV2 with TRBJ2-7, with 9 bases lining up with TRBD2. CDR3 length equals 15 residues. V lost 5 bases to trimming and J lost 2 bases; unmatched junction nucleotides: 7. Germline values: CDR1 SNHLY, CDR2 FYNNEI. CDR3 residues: CASSLAGVRAYEQYF. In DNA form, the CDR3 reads TGTGCCAGCAGTTTAGCGGGAGTGAGGGCCTACGAGCAGTACTTC. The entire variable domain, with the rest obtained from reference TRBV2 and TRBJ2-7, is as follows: EPEVTQTPSHQVTQMGQEVILRCVPISNHLYFYWYRQILGQKVEFLVSFYNNEISEKSEIFDDQFSVERPDGSNFTLKIRSTKLEDSAMYFCASSLAGVRAYEQYFGPGTRLTVT.